The entry below gives a single T cell receptor beta chain sequence along with its context. Its specificity is unknown. Only in-frame clones appear in the TCRdb table, and some are missing; sequencing was by immunoSEQ multiplex PCR. Here the sample spans just over 80,000 clones, roughly 82% being singletons. The data are from a study of T cell clones after liver transplantation. Study in general: As an antigen-independent comparator, third-party-reactive TCRbeta sequences came from pre-transplant mixed lymphocyte reactions.

V was cut by 4 bases and J by 3 bases, with 14 bases left in between. Looked up from germline, CDR1 is SGHRS and CDR2 is YFSETQ. The CDR3 is 15 amino acids. Notes on the study in general: These preliminary findings come from unstandardized post-transplant sampling times.

This specimen consisted of CD4+ T cells from blood, obtained around 45 months after liver transplant. This sequence was found in a human patient who received a liver transplant. Certain T cells may be donor cells from the graft. The chain joins TRBV5-1 to TRBJ2-1; D assignment may be TRBD1 or TRBD2 (5 bases each). CDR3 amino acids: CASSRGQGRYNEQFF. Here the CDR3 DNA reads TGCGCCAGCAGCCGAGGGCAGGGACGCTACAATGAGCAGTTCTTC. Full variable domain (remainder filled in from reference TRBV5-1 and TRBJ2-1): KAGVTQTPRYLIKTRGQQVTLSCSPISGHRSVSWYQQTPGQGLQFLFEYFSETQRNKGNFPGRFSGRQFSNSRSEMNVSTLELGDSALYLCASSRGQGRYNEQFFGPGTRLTVL.